This passage covers 18 T cell receptor beta chains from one sample sequenced in a study of blood T cell repertoires in COVID-19. Profiled with immunoSEQ multiplex PCR; TCRdb holds only in-frame clones, not every one. The sample has around 200,000 clones; approximately 83% are singletons. Input material: peripheral blood. The origin of the receptors is a woman in her forties with active or convalescent COVID-19.

The gene calls are TRBV5-6 and TRBJ1-4; D not certain. CDR1 and CDR2 (germline): SGHDT, YYEEEE. The CDR3 has 15 residues. The V and J ends lost 0 bases and 1 base respectively, with 7 bases between them. The CDR3, as DNA: TGTGCCAGCAGCTTGGACGCGGAAACTAATGAAAAACTGTTTTTT. This translates into CASSLDAETNEKLFF. The full variable domain, completed using reference TRBV5-6 and TRBJ1-4, is DAGVTQSPTHLIKTRGQQVTLRCSPKSGHDTVSWYQQALGQGPQFIFQYYEEEERQRGNFPDRFSGHQFPNYSSELNVNALLLGDSALYLCASSLDAETNEKLFFGSGTQLSVL.

The genes are TRBV4-1 and TRBJ2-5, with 7 bases identical to TRBD2. The CDR3 covers 15 residues. V dropped 4 bases and J dropped 5; count of bases not matched to a gene: 10. CDR1 MGHRA and CDR2 YSYEKL come from the germline V gene. The CDR3 protein is CASSLGNGGIETQYF. CDR3 in DNA: TGCGCCAGCAGCCTAGGGAACGGGGGGATCGAGACCCAGTACTTC.

CDR3 sequence reads: CASSLSGGPYNEQFF. Written as DNA, the CDR3 is TGTGCCAGCAGCCTTAGCGGGGGACCCTACAATGAGCAGTTCTTC. The chain recombines TRBV5-5 with TRBJ2-1; 9 bases are shared with TRBD2. This CDR3 is built from 15 residues. V shed 4 bases and J 2 bases; nucleotides not matched to a gene: 4. The V gene's germline CDR1 is SGHKS and CDR2 YYEKEE (reference sequence).

The V call is TRBV7-8, the J call TRBJ2-7; D remains ambiguous. This CDR3 contains 11 residues. Germline CDR1 and CDR2: SGHVS and FQNEAQ. Deletions cut 5 bases from V and 3 bases from J, with 5 bases between. The CDR3 DNA reads as TGTGCCAGCAGCCCCCGCTACGAGCAGTACTTC. This sequence encodes CASSPRYEQYF. Full variable domain (rest looked up from reference TRBV7-8 and TRBJ2-7): GAGVSQSPRYKVAKRGQDVALRCDPISGHVSLFWYQQALGQGPEFLTYFQNEAQLDKSGLPSDRFFAERPEGSVSTLKIQRTQQEDSAVYLCASSPRYEQYFGPGTRLTVT.

The chain uses TRBV4-3 and TRBJ1-2; D gene unclear. V was clipped by 0 bases and J by 2 bases, with 10 bases between them. Germline V gene sequence: CDR1 LGHNA, CDR2 YSLEER. The CDR3 contains 15 residues. The CDR3 is CASSQDEGLNYGYTF. The CDR3 coding sequence is TGCGCCAGCAGCCAAGACGAGGGATTGAACTATGGCTACACCTTC.

The rearrangement uses TRBV9 and TRBJ1-2, with 9 positions matching TRBD1. V was clipped by 4 bases and J by 8 bases; unmatched bases: 9. In germline, CDR1 is SGDLS, CDR2 YYNGEE. The CDR3 is made up of 14 amino acids. The CDR3 coding sequence is TGTGCCAGCAGCTATGCGACAGGGGGAGAGGGCTACACCTTC. Its translation is CASSYATGGEGYTF.

The chain has TRBV2 and TRBJ2-7; 10 nucleotides align to TRBD1. Germline CDR1 and CDR2: SNHLY and FYNNEI. V lost 6 bases, J lost 0 bases, and 5 bases stayed unmatched. The CDR3 runs 15 residues. CDR3 amino acids: CASRADRGFSYEQYF. The CDR3 nucleotides read TGTGCCAGCAGAGCGGACAGGGGGTTCTCCTACGAGCAGTACTTC. The entire variable domain, with the rest obtained from reference TRBV2 and TRBJ2-7, is as follows: EPEVTQTPSHQVTQMGQEVILRCVPISNHLYFYWYRQILGQKVEFLVSFYNNEISEKSEIFDDQFSVERPDGSNFTLKIRSTKLEDSAMYFCASRADRGFSYEQYFGPGTRLTVT.

The chain joins TRBV5-8 to TRBJ2-1; possible D gene TRBD2, 5 bases. The CDR3 sequence is 15 residues long. Germline assignment: CDR1 SGHTS and CDR2 YDEGEE. Trimming took 5 bases from V and 2 from J, leaving 14 bases between them. In nucleotides, the CDR3 is TGTGCCAGCAGTCCAACCGGGAACACCTACAATGAGCAGTTCTTC. This gives the protein CASSPTGNTYNEQFF.

The genes are TRBV10-3 and TRBJ1-1, with D possibly being TRBD1 (6 bases). Trimming shortened V by 6 bases and J by 10 bases, and 30 bases separated the two germline ends. The CDR3 has 17 amino acids. The germline gives CDR1 ENHRY, CDR2 SYGVKD. As DNA, the CDR3 is TGTGCCATCAGAACAGGGTTTGCGGATACGGTCCGGTCTGTAGCTTTCTTT. This translates into CAIRTGFADTVRSVAFF.

This chain connects TRBV9 to TRBJ2-1; D is perhaps TRBD1 (6 bases). This CDR3 is built from 15 residues. V gave up 3 bases and J gave up 12 bases, with 22 bases separating them. The V gene's germline CDR1 is SGDLS and CDR2 YYNGEE. The CDR3 reads CASSGTGTPGAGQFF. CDR3 bases: TGTGCCAGCAGCGGAACCGGGACACCGGGCGCGGGGCAGTTCTTC.

As for this clone: With a much larger clone just one base away, this may be a read error. Other DNA sequences of this sample code for an identical CDR3. The chain's CDR3 is CASSLTGGRAGAGAFF. In nucleotides, the CDR3 is TGTGCCAGCAGTTTGACCGGGGGTCGGGCGGGGGCTGGAGCTTTCTTT. V is TRBV6-6 and J is TRBJ1-1; D is possibly TRBD1 (6 bases). This CDR3 comprises 16 residues. Trimming stripped 4 bases from V and 10 bases from J, with 25 bases between. CDR1 is MNHNY, CDR2 SVGAGI, per germline (reference sequence).

As DNA, the CDR3 is TGTGCCAGCAGCTTTGACAGGCCCGCAAGGAACACTGAAGCTTTCTTT. It is translated as CASSFDRPARNTEAFF. The genes are TRBV5-6 and TRBJ1-1; D is perhaps TRBD1 (6 bases). Trimming took off 2 bases at V and 1 base at J, with 15 bases between the two ends. The germline V gene has CDR1 SGHDT and CDR2 YYEEEE. The CDR3 runs to 16 residues.

V and J are TRBV6-5 and TRBJ1-1, with a tentative D call TRBD1 (6 bases). Germline CDR1 reads MNHEY; CDR2 reads SVGAGI. With 6 bases removed from V and 6 bases from J, the gap between germline ends came to 14 bases. The length of the CDR3 is 13 residues. The CDR3 sequence: CASRVGGGPEAFF. The CDR3 DNA sequence: TGTGCCAGCAGGGTAGGGGGGGGTCCTGAAGCTTTCTTT.

The count of this clone is one. The chain is built from TRBV5-4 and TRBJ1-2; D is undetermined. Trimming shortened V by 8 bases and J by 4 bases, and 12 bases separated the two germline ends. The CDR3 has 12 amino acids. Germline CDR1 reads SGHNT; CDR2 reads YYREEE (reference sequence). In DNA form, the CDR3 reads TGTGCCAGATCCGGAGGAGGCTATGGCTACACCTTC. Translation: CARSGGGYGYTF. The complete variable domain, with remaining parts taken from reference TRBV5-4 and TRBJ1-2, reads ETGVTQSPTHLIKTRGQQVTLRCSSQSGHNTVSWYQQALGQGPQFIFQYYREEENGRGNFPPRFSGLQFPNYSSELNVNALELDDSALYLCARSGGGYGYTFGSGTRLTVV.

V and J are TRBV27 and TRBJ1-6; a weak D match, TRBD1 (6 bases). Germline V CDR1 and CDR2: MNHEY, SMNVEV (reference sequence). The CDR3 is 13 residues long. V gave up 7 bases and J gave up 10 bases, with 14 bases separating them. CDR3 nucleotide sequence: TGTGCCAGCACTCTAGGGGGGGAATCACCCCTCCACTTT. Residues: CASTLGGESPLHF.

This chain connects TRBV20-1 to TRBJ2-5; no reliable D call. V was shortened by 3 bases and J by 5 bases, with 13 bases between the two germline ends. The germline CDR1 and CDR2 sequences are DFQATT and SNEGSKA (reference sequence). The CDR3 runs to 13 residues. CDR3: CSASPRARETQYF. For the CDR3, the DNA is TGCAGTGCTAGTCCGAGAGCGCGGGAGACCCAGTACTTC.

V gene TRBV9 combines with J gene TRBJ1-2; no clear D. Germline V gene lookup returns CDR1 SGDLS and CDR2 YYNGEE. The CDR3 is made up of 12 amino acids. The V gene lost 0 bases and the J gene lost 3 bases, with 3 bases spanning the gap. DNA for the CDR3: TGTGCCAGCAGCGTAGGAGACTATGGCTACACCTTC. This encodes CASSVGDYGYTF.

The V call is TRBV2, the J call TRBJ2-5; 7 bases fit TRBD2. Germline V CDR1 and CDR2: SNHLY, FYNNEI. V was clipped by 6 bases and J by 1 base; unmatched bases: 11. This CDR3 is built from 16 residues. For the CDR3, the DNA is TGTGCCAGCAGAGCTACAAGCGGGGTGGCCCAAGAGACCCAGTACTTC. It is translated as CASRATSGVAQETQYF.